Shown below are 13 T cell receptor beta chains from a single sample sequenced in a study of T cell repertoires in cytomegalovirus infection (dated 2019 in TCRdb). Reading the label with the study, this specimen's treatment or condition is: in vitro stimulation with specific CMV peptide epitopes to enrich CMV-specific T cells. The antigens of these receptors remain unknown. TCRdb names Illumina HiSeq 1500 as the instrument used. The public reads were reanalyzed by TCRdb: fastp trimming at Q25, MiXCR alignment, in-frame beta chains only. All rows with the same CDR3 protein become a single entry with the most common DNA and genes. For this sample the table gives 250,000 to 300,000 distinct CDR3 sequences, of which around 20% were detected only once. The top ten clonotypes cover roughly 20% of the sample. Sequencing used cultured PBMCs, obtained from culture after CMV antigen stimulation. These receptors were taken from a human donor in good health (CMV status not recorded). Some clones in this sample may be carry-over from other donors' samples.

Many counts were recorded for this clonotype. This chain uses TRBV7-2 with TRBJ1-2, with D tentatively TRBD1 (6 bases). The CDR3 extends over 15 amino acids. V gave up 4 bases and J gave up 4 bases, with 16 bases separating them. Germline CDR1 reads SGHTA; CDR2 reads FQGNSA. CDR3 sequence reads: CASSSLRQAFYGYTF. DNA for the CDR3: TGTGCCAGCAGCTCCCTAAGACAGGCCTTCTATGGCTACACCTTC.

This CDR3 is CATSRVPRNTEAFF. The CDR3 DNA sequence: TGTGCCACCAGCAGAGTACCGAGGAACACTGAAGCTTTCTTT. The J gene is TRBJ1-1, the V gene TRBV15; D is unresolved. V was clipped by 1 base and J by 1 base, with 7 bases between them. CDR1 and CDR2 from the germline V gene are LNHNV and YYDKDF (reference sequence). The CDR3 extends over 14 amino acids.

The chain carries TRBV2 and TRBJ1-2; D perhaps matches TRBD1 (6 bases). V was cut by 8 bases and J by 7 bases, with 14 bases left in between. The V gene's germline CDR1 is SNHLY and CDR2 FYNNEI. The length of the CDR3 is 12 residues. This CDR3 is CASLNRVTGYTF. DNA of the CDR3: TGTGCCAGCTTAAACAGGGTTACTGGCTACACCTTC.

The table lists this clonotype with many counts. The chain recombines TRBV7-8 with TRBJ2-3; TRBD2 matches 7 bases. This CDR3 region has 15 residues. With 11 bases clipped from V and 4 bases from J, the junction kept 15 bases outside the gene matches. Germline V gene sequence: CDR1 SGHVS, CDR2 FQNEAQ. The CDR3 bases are TGTGCCCTCAAAGGTGGAGCGGGGCGGGCAGATACGCAGTATTTT. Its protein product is CALKGGAGRADTQYF.

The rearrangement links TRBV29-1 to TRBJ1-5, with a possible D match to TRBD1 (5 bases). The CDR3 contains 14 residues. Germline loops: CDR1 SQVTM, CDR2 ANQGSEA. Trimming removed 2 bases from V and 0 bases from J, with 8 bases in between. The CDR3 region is CSVESGDSNQPQHF. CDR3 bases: TGCAGCGTTGAATCGGGGGATAGCAATCAGCCCCAGCATTTT.

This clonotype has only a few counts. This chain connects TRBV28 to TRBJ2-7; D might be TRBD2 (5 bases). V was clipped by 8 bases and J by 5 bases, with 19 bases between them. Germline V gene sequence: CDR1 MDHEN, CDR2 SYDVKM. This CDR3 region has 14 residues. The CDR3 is CASGPRRGLHEQYF. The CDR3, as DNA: TGTGCCAGCGGACCCCGACGTGGACTTCACGAGCAGTACTTC.

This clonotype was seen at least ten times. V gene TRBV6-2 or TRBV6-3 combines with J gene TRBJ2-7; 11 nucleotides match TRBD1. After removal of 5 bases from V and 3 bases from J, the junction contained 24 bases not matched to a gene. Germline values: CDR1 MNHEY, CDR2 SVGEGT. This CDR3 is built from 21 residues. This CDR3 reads CASSQPSSGTGGLLKLYEQYF. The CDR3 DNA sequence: TGTGCCAGCAGTCAACCATCGTCCGGGACAGGGGGACTTCTCAAGCTCTACGAGCAGTACTTC.

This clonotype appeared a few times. This CDR3 is CATSKSLAVSTDTQYF. DNA of the CDR3: TGTGCCACCTCCAAATCACTAGCGGTTAGCACAGATACGCAGTATTTT. The chain links TRBV15 to TRBJ2-3; 8 bases agree with TRBD2. CDR1 is LNHNV, CDR2 YYDKDF, per germline (reference sequence). The CDR3 totals 16 residues. Trimming at V came to 8 bases and at J to 0 bases, leaving 10 bases not matched to a gene.

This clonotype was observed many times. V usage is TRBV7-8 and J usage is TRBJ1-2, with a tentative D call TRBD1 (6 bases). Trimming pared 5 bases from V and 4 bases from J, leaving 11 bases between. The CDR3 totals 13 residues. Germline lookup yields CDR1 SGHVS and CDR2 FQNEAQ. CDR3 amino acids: CASSATRGYGYTF. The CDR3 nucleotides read TGTGCCAGCAGCGCCACCAGGGGCTATGGCTACACCTTC.

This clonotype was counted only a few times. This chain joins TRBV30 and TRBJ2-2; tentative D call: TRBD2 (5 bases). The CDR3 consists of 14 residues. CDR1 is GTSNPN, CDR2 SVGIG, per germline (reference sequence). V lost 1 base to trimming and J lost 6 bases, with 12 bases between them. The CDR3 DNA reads TGTGCCTGGAGTGCGTCGTGGGAGTCCGGGGAGCTGTTTTTT. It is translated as CAWSASWESGELFF.

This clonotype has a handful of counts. DNA for the CDR3: TGCGCCAGCAGCTTGGAGGGGCTGGAGCAGTTCTTC. This gives the protein CASSLEGLEQFF. The chain has TRBV5-1 and TRBJ2-1, with a possible D match to TRBD1 (5 bases). CDR3 length equals 12 residues. Germline loops: CDR1 SGHRS, CDR2 YFSETQ. V lost 0 bases and J 10 bases, leaving 8 bases between the germline ends.

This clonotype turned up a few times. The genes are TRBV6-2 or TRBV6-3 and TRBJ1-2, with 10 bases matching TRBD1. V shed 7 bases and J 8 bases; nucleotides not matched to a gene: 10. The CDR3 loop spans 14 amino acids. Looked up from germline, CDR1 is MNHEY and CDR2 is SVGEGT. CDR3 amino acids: CASNYDRGREGYTF. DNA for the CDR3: TGTGCCAGCAACTACGACAGGGGGCGTGAAGGCTACACCTTC.

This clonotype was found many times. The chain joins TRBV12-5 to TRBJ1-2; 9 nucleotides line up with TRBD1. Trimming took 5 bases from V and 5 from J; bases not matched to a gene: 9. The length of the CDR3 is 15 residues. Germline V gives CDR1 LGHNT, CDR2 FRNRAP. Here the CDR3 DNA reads TGTGCTAGTGGTCCGGGACAGGGCGTTTGGTATGGCTACACCTTC. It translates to CASGPGQGVWYGYTF.